A single sample is the source of the 19 T cell receptor beta chains below, sequenced in a study of blood T cell repertoires in COVID-19. Sequenced by immunoSEQ multiplex PCR; TCRdb stores in-frame clones only, minus some. The profile covers 200,000 to 250,000 clones, with about 82% appearing a single time and more than 2% taken by the ten largest. Sequenced: PBMCs or T cells enriched from blood (not recorded which). Receptor source: a woman between 45 and 60 years old who had recovered from COVID-19.

This CDR3 is CASSFTQNTEAFF. The CDR3 DNA reads as TGTGCCAGCAGCTTTACACAGAACACTGAAGCTTTCTTT. V is TRBV7-9 and J is TRBJ1-1; D not resolved. Trimming left V 3 bases short and J 1 base short, with 6 bases between. Germline CDR1 and CDR2: SEHNR and FQNEAQ (reference sequence). This CDR3 has 13 residues.

The chain uses TRBV18 and TRBJ2-6; TRBD1 might be the D (6 bases). The CDR3 has 17 residues. Per the germline V gene, CDR1 is KGHSH and CDR2 is LQKENI. Trimming shortened V by 6 bases and J by 1 base, and 16 bases separated the two germline ends. CDR3 sequence reads: CASSPRTGNSGANVLTF. In DNA form, the CDR3 reads TGTGCCAGCTCCCCTCGTACAGGGAATTCTGGGGCCAACGTCCTGACTTTC.

The V call is TRBV5-6, the J call TRBJ2-7; 8 nucleotides line up with TRBD2. There are 17 residues in the CDR3. J lost 1 base, V lost 1 base, and 10 bases had no gene match. Per germline, CDR1 SGHDT and CDR2 YYEEEE. The CDR3 nucleotides are TGTGCCAGCAGCTTGCGGCTTAACGGGAGGGCATCCTACGAGCAGTACTTC. It translates to CASSLRLNGRASYEQYF. The full variable domain, rest sourced from reference TRBV5-6 and TRBJ2-7, is DAGVTQSPTHLIKTRGQQVTLRCSPKSGHDTVSWYQQALGQGPQFIFQYYEEEERQRGNFPDRFSGHQFPNYSSELNVNALLLGDSALYLCASSLRLNGRASYEQYFGPGTRLTVT.

The CDR3 DNA reads as TGCGCCAGCAGCCCTATCACCGGGACAGTTATCGCCGGGGAGCTGTTTTTT. It translates to CASSPITGTVIAGELFF. The chain couples TRBV4-1 to TRBJ2-2; 7 positions match TRBD1. Looked up from germline, CDR1 is MGHRA and CDR2 is YSYEKL. CDR3 size: 17 residues. The junction had 14 bases not matched to a gene; V was cut back by 4 bases and J by 6 bases.

This sequence joins TRBV7-9 and TRBJ2-1; a possible D gene is TRBD1 (8 bases). From germline, CDR1 is SEHNR and CDR2 FQNEAQ (reference sequence). Trimming pared 1 base from V and 5 bases from J, leaving 12 bases between. The CDR3 covers 15 residues. The CDR3 DNA is TGTGCCAGCAGCTTAGGGACAGGGACTAACAATGAGCAGTTCTTC. Residues: CASSLGTGTNNEQFF.

The rearrangement joins TRBV7-3 to TRBJ2-2; tentative D call: TRBD2 (5 bases). In germline, CDR1 is SGHTA, CDR2 FQGTGA. The V gene lost 2 bases and the J gene lost 1 base, with 11 bases spanning the gap. The CDR3 length is 16 residues. CDR3 residues: CASSLLGLGNTGELFF. DNA for the CDR3: TGTGCCAGCAGCTTACTCGGACTGGGGAACACCGGGGAGCTGTTTTTT. Variable domain in full (rest from reference TRBV7-3 and TRBJ2-2): GAGVSQTPSNKVTEKGKYVELRCDPISGHTALYWYRQSLGQGPEFLIYFQGTGAADDSGLPNDRFFAVRPEGSVSTLKIQRTERGDSAVYLCASSLLGLGNTGELFFGEGSRLTVL.

The gene calls are TRBV20-1 and TRBJ1-2; D unresolved. The CDR3 is 11 residues long. Germline CDR1 and CDR2: DFQATT and SNEGSKA (reference sequence). As DNA, the CDR3 is TGCAGGGTCTGGGGAGAGTTTGGCTACACCTTC. Residues: CRVWGEFGYTF.

V gene TRBV30 combines with J gene TRBJ2-7; the D gene is possibly TRBD2 (5 bases). Germline CDR1 is GTSNPN and CDR2 is SVGIG (reference sequence). The CDR3 is 14 residues long. V was pared by 3 bases and J by 3 bases, with 15 bases between. CDR3 coding DNA: TGTGCCTGGAGCCCAGGTTCAGGACTCTACGAGCAGTACTTC. This codes for CAWSPGSGLYEQYF.

A single count supports this clone. The J gene is TRBJ1-1, the V gene TRBV18; TRBD1 might be the D (5 bases). The V and J ends lost 3 bases and 4 bases respectively, with 12 bases between them. This CDR3 region has 14 residues. From germline, CDR1 is KGHSH and CDR2 LQKENI. The CDR3 DNA reads TGTGCCAGCTCACCGCTAAGACAGACCACTGAAGCTTTCTTT. Its protein is CASSPLRQTTEAFF.

The rearrangement joins TRBV9 to TRBJ1-3; a possible D gene is TRBD1 (5 bases). V was cut by 0 bases and J by 1 base, with 11 bases left in between. Germline assignment: CDR1 SGDLS and CDR2 YYNGEE. The CDR3 is 16 amino acids. CDR3 loop: CASSVDSRGSGNTIYF. Here the CDR3 DNA reads TGTGCCAGCAGCGTAGATAGCCGGGGGTCTGGAAACACCATATATTTT.

V and J are TRBV5-4 and TRBJ1-6; 9 nucleotides agree with TRBD1. The CDR3 runs to 16 residues. The germline CDR1 and CDR2 sequences are SGHNT and YYREEE (reference sequence). J lost 4 bases, V lost 4 bases, and 6 bases had no gene match. The CDR3 region is CASSQGQGIYNSPLHF. CDR3 in DNA: TGTGCCAGCAGCCAGGGACAGGGAATTTATAATTCACCCCTCCACTTT.

A single count supports this clone. This chain connects TRBV11-2 to TRBJ1-2; D ambiguous. CDR1 is SGHAT, CDR2 FQNNGV, per germline. V lost 3 bases and J 3 bases, leaving 14 bases between the germline ends. This CDR3 comprises 15 residues. The CDR3 region is CASSLWTGVDYGYTF. In DNA form, the CDR3 reads TGTGCCAGCAGCTTGTGGACCGGGGTGGACTATGGCTACACCTTC.

CDR3 nucleotides: TGTGCCACCAGCAGTCCGTTCCTAGGACAAGATATTTTCAGGGAGCTGTTTTTT. Translation: CATSSPFLGQDIFRELFF. The V call is TRBV15, the J call TRBJ2-2, with a weak D call TRBD1 (5 bases). Germline values: CDR1 LNHNV, CDR2 YYDKDF (reference sequence). The CDR3 covers 18 residues. The V gene lost 3 bases and the J gene lost 9 bases, with 26 bases spanning the gap.

CDR3: CASSGGSYEQYF. The CDR3 bases are TGTGCCAGTAGTGGAGGGTCCTACGAGCAGTACTTC. The V gene is TRBV19, the J gene TRBJ2-7, with D maybe TRBD2 (6 bases). The length of the CDR3 is 12 residues. Germline loops: CDR1 LNHDA, CDR2 SQIVND (reference sequence). The V and J ends lost 5 bases and 1 base respectively, with 6 bases between them. Full variable domain (remainder filled in from reference TRBV19 and TRBJ2-7): DGGITQSPKYLFRKEGQNVTLSCEQNLNHDAMYWYRQDPGQGLRLIYYSQIVNDFQKGDIAEGYSVSREKKESFPLTVTSAQKNPTAFYLCASSGGSYEQYFGPGTRLTVT.

The chain employs TRBV5-6 and TRBJ1-3, with TRBD1 matching over 10 bases. Germline V lookup: CDR1 SGHDT, CDR2 YYEEEE. V was clipped by 2 bases and J by 7 bases; unmatched bases: 9. The CDR3 runs to 16 residues. The CDR3 reads CASSLLGTGVRNTIYF. The CDR3 coding sequence is TGTGCCAGCAGCTTACTGGGGACAGGGGTCCGGAACACCATATATTTT. The complete variable domain, with remaining parts taken from reference TRBV5-6 and TRBJ1-3, reads DAGVTQSPTHLIKTRGQQVTLRCSPKSGHDTVSWYQQALGQGPQFIFQYYEEEERQRGNFPDRFSGHQFPNYSSELNVNALLLGDSALYLCASSLLGTGVRNTIYFGEGSWLTVV.

V is TRBV10-2 and J is TRBJ1-5; TRBD1 matches at 10 bases. The V segment lost 6 bases and the J segment 4 bases; nucleotides outside the gene matches: 9. This CDR3 is built from 16 residues. Germline V gene data show CDR1 as WSHSY and CDR2 as SAAADI. This chain's CDR3 is CASSTGTGAGNQPQHF. As DNA, the CDR3 is TGCGCCAGCAGCACCGGGACAGGGGCTGGGAATCAGCCCCAGCATTTT.

The rearrangement joins TRBV14 to TRBJ1-1; no clear D gene. This CDR3 spans 13 amino acids. V was shortened by 2 bases and J by 5 bases, with 9 bases between the two germline ends. Germline CDR1 reads SGHDN; CDR2 reads FVKESK. CDR3 sequence (DNA): TGTGCCAGCAGCCAACAGGAGGTAACTGAAGCTTTCTTT. Translating gives CASSQQEVTEAFF.

A single count supports this clone. CDR3 DNA sequence: TGTGCCATCCAGACAGGGGTCTTTGGCTACACCTTC. As protein: CAIQTGVFGYTF. The gene calls are TRBV2 and TRBJ1-2; 8 bases match TRBD1. The trim removed 10 bases at V and 7 bases at J, leaving 8 bases unmatched. Germline V lookup: CDR1 SNHLY, CDR2 FYNNEI. This CDR3 has 12 residues.

V usage is TRBV6-5 and J usage is TRBJ2-7, with D possibly matching TRBD1 (5 bases). Trimming pared 0 bases from V and 0 bases from J, leaving 9 bases between. The CDR3 spans 15 residues. Germline V CDR1 and CDR2: MNHEY, SVGAGI. CDR3 sequence reads: CASSYSGLSSYEQYF. As DNA, the CDR3 is TGTGCCAGCAGTTACTCGGGGCTCAGCTCCTACGAGCAGTACTTC.